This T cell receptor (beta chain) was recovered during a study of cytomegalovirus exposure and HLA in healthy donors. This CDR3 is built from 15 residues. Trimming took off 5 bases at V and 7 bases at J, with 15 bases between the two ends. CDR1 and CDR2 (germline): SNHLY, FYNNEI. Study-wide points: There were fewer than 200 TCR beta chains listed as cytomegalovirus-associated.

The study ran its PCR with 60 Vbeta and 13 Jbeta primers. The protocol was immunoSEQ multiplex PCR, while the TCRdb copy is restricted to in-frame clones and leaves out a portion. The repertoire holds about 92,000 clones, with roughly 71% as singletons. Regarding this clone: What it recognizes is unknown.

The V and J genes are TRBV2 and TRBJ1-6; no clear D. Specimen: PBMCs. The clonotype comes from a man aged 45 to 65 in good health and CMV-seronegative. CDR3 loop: CASSLGQAKNSPLHF. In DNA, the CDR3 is TGTGCCAGCAGTCTCGGCCAGGCTAAAAATTCACCCCTCCACTTT.